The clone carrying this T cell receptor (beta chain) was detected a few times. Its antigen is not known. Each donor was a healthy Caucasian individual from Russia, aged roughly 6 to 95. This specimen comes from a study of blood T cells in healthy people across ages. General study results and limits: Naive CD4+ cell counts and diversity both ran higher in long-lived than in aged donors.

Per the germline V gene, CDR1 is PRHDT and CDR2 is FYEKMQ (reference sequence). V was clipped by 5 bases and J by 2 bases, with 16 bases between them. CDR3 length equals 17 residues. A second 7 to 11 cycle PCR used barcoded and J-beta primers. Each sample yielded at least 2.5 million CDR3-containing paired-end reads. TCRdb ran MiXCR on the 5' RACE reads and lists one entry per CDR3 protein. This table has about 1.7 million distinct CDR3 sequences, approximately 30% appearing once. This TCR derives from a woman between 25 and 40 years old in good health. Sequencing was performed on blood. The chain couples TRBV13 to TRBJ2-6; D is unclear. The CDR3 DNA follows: TGTGCCAGCAGCCCCGAGTTGGGGAAGGCTGGGGCCAACGTCCTGACTTTC. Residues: CASSPELGKAGANVLTF.